Listed below are T cell receptor beta chains from one sample, sequenced in a study of CD8 T cells in Susac syndrome. TCRdb re-analysed the immunoSEQ multiplex PCR reads in MiXCR, keeping a single row per CDR3 protein. The sample lists roughly 110,000 distinct CDR3 sequences, less than 95% occurring once. Sequencing input: CD8+ T cells from PBMCs. The receptors originated from a human donor with Susac syndrome. Each CDR3 is given without its conserved first and last residue. The order of the fields is V gene, CDR3 protein.

>TRBV7-9
ASSSLDGTDTQY
>TRBV6-2/TRBV6-3
ASSTAGTRAKNIQY
>TRBV27
ASSLTDRGTEAF
>TRBV7-9
ASSFTQGDEQY
>TRBV29-1
SVRQGGPYEQY
>TRBV3-1
ASSLPGAIEQY
>TRBV9
ASSPPEGHPGELF
>TRBV9
ASSVDGASNQPQH
>TRBV20-1
SARDSLNTEAF
>TRBV20-1
SAIVGEWAYEQY
>TRBV12-3/TRBV12-4
ASCLDFQETQY
>TRBV6-2/TRBV6-3
ASSPDRDEQY
>TRBV20-1
SASDRGTYEQY
>TRBV2
ASSGEKGWTEAF
>TRBV5-1
ASNLAGPFDEQF
>TRBV15
ATSTNTEAF
>TRBV2
ASSEFGGETYGYT
>TRBV6-1
ASSDRTSGTETQY
>TRBV15
ATSRGQGLAKNIQY
>TRBV11-2
ASSPVQRTYNYGYT
>TRBV20-1
SAGQGTEAF
>TRBV6-2/TRBV6-3
ASSNLDIRTGELF
>TRBV20-1
SASRGDQPQH
>TRBV12-3/TRBV12-4
ASSLILAGDTGELF
>TRBV27
ASSFLQGGDEQY
>TRBV9
ASSVKGRTGHNEQF
>TRBV2
ASSEGQVATNEKLF
>TRBV9
ASSVGEAPNQPQH
>TRBV7-8
ASEAQSSYEQY
>TRBV20-1
SALNPWGSGNTIY
>TRBV9
ASSSGGVLRETQY
>TRBV9
ASSEGDSYSYEQY
>TRBV9
ASSPTAMDYEQY
>TRBV27
ASRWTANNQPQH
>TRBV2
ASIRAQDEQY
>TRBV4-1
ASSRQGSFNEQY
>TRBV2
ASPAYTGKRGYT
>TRBV20-1
SASQGPNEAF
>TRBV7-9
ASSPPRGLGADTQY
>TRBV20-1
SASPPGLAGTYNEQF